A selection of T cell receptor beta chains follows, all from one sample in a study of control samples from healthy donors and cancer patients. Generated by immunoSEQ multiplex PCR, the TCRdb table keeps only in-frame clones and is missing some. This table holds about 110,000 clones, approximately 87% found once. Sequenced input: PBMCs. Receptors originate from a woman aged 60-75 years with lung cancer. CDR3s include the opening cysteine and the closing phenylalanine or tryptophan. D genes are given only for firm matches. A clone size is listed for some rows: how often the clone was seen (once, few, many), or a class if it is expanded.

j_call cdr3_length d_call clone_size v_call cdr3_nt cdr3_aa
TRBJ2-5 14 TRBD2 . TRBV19 TGTGCCAGTACAGCGGGGGGGATCCAAGAGACCCAGTACTTC CASTAGGIQETQYF
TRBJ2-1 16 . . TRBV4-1 TGCGCCAGCAGCAGACGATACAGGGAGGGTATCGATGAGCAGTTCTTC CASSRRYREGIDEQFF
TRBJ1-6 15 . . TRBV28 TGTGCCAGCACCCTTTCCTGGAGGGGAAATTCACCCCTCCACTTT CASTLSWRGNSPLHF
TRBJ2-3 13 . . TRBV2 TGTGCCAGCCGGTTGGGTAGCACAGATACGCAGTATTTT CASRLGSTDTQYF
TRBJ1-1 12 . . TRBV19 TGTGCCAGTACCAATTCAGGGGCTGGGGCTTTCTTT CASTNSGAGAFF
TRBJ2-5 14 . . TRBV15 TGTGCCACCAGCAGACCTACGGCCCGGGAGACCCAGTACTTC CATSRPTARETQYF
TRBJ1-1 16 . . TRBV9 TGTGCCAGCAGCCCATTCAGGGGACTCATGAACACTGAAGCTTTCTTT CASSPFRGLMNTEAFF
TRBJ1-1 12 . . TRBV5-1 TGCGCCAGCAGCTTGGACAGAACTGAAGCTTTCTTT CASSLDRTEAFF
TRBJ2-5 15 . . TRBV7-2 TGTGCCAGCAGCTTAGCGCAGGGGATTGGAGAGACCCAGTACTTC CASSLAQGIGETQYF
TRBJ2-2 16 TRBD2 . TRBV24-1 TGTGCCACCAGTACGAGACTAGCGGGAAGGACCGGGGAGCTGTTTTTT CATSTRLAGRTGELFF
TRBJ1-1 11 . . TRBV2 TGTGCCAGCAGTGTGACGTTGGTAGCTTTCTTT CASSVTLVAFF
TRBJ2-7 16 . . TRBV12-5 TGTGCTAGTGGTTTGGTAAGAACTAGCAGCTCCTACGAGCAGTACTTC CASGLVRTSSSYEQYF
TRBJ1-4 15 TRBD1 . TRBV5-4 TGTGCCAGCAGACCAGGGGGCTCGACTAATGAAAAACTGTTTTTT CASRPGGSTNEKLFF
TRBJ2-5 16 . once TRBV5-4 TGTGCCAGCAGCGGATCTTTGGGGGGATATCAAGAGACCCAGTACTTC CASSGSLGGYQETQYF
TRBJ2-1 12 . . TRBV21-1 TGTGCCAGCAGCAATAATAGAATTACGCAGTTCTTC CASSNNRITQFF
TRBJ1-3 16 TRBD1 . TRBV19 TGTGCCAGTATCAGTGCCGGGACAGGGGTCGGAAACACCATATATTTT CASISAGTGVGNTIYF
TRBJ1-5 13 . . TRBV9 TGTGCCAGCAGCGTAGACCTGGCTCAGCCCCAGCATTTT CASSVDLAQPQHF
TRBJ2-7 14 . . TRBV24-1 TGTGCCACCAGTGACCCAAGTTCTGGCTACGAGCAGTACTTC CATSDPSSGYEQYF
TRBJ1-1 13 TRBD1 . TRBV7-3 TGTGCCAGCGGACAGGGGGCGGACACTGAAGCTTTCTTT CASGQGADTEAFF
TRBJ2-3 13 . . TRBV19 TGTGCCAGTAGTAGCCCTCAGGGGGGGGCGCAGTATTTT CASSSPQGGAQYF
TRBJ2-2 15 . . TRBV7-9 TGTGCCAGCAGCTCCCGGGGGGCGGTTACCGGGGAGCTGTTTTTT CASSSRGAVTGELFF
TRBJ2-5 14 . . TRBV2 TGTGCCAGCCGCACCTCCGGTGGCCAAGAGACCCAGTACTTC CASRTSGGQETQYF
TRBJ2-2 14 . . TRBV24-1 TGTGCCACGCGAACCGACAGTTACACCGGGGAGCTGTTTTTT CATRTDSYTGELFF
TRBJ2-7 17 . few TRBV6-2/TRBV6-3 TGTGCCAGCAGTTACCGAGCCGACTACCCGGTCTCCTACGAGCAGTACTTC CASSYRADYPVSYEQYF
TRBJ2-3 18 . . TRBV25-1 TGTGCCAGCAGTGAATCGGCGCGTGGGGGGGCCCGCACAGATACGCAGTATTTT CASSESARGGARTDTQYF
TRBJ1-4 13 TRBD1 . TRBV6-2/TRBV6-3 TGTGCCAGCAGTTACGGGACAGGGGTGCAACTGTTTTTT CASSYGTGVQLFF
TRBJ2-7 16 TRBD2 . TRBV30 TGTGCCTGGAGTTACATAAGGCTAGCGGCCTCCTACGAGCAGTACTTC CAWSYIRLAASYEQYF